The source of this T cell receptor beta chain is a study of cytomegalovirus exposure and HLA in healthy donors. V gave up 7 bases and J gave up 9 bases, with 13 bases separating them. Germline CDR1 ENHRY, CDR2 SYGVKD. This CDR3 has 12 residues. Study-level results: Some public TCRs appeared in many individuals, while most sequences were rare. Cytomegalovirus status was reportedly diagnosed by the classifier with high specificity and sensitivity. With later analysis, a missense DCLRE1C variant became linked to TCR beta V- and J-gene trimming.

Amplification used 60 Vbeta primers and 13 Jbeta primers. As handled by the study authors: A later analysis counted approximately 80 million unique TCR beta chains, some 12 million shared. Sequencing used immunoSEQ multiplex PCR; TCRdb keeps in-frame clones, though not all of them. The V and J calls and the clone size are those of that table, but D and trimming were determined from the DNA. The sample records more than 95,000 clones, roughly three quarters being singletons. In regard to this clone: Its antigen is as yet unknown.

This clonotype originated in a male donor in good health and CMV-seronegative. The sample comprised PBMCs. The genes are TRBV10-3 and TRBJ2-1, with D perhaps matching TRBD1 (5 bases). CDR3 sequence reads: CAIIRQFLEQFF. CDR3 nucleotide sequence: TGTGCCATCATAAGACAGTTTCTTGAGCAGTTCTTC.